The rows below give T cell receptor beta chains drawn from one sample of a study of T-cell memory formation after mild COVID-19. TCRdb redid the calling of the 5' RACE reads with MiXCR, one entry per CDR3 protein. The sample has about 140,000 distinct CDR3 sequences; about a fifth are singletons. The material sequenced was PBMCs or a T cell subset sorted from them (not recorded which). The receptors were gathered from an adult woman who had mild COVID-19 (a few samples of this study predate the infection). Cell type and time point are not known. The CDR3 runs from the conserved cysteine through the conserved F or W. Each record gives: clone size, D gene, V gene, J gene, CDR3 protein, CDR3 DNA. D genes are given only for firm matches. Size tells how often a clone was seen (once, few, many) or the class of an expanded clone, and some rows leave it out.

clone_size: NA
d_call: TRBD1
v_call: TRBV10-3
j_call: TRBJ1-1
cdr3_aa: CAIRQSTIRRGRTEAFF
cdr3_nt: TGTGCCATCAGACAGAGTACGATCCGCAGGGGGAGGACTGAAGCTTTCTTT

clone_size: NA
d_call: TRBD2
v_call: TRBV19
j_call: TRBJ2-3
cdr3_aa: CARGRLAGDVSADTQYF
cdr3_nt: TGTGCCAGGGGACGACTAGCGGGAGACGTCAGCGCAGATACGCAGTATTTT

clone_size: few
d_call: TRBD2
v_call: TRBV7-6
j_call: TRBJ2-5
cdr3_aa: CASSVSSSGGAPETQYF
cdr3_nt: TGTGCCAGCAGTGTTAGCTCTAGCGGGGGGGCCCCAGAGACCCAGTACTTC

clone_size: NA
d_call: NA
v_call: TRBV20-1
j_call: TRBJ1-2
cdr3_aa: CSARESWGSGYTF
cdr3_nt: TGCAGTGCTAGAGAGAGTTGGGGGTCTGGCTACACCTTC

clone_size: NA
d_call: NA
v_call: TRBV25-1
j_call: TRBJ2-3
cdr3_aa: CASSDPSSDTQYF
cdr3_nt: TGTGCCAGCAGTGACCCCTCGTCAGATACGCAGTATTTT

clone_size: few
d_call: NA
v_call: TRBV30
j_call: TRBJ2-3
cdr3_aa: CAWTLWVDTQYF
cdr3_nt: TGTGCCTGGACCCTTTGGGTGGATACGCAGTATTTT

clone_size: few
d_call: NA
v_call: TRBV7-3
j_call: TRBJ2-1
cdr3_aa: CASSRSGASQFF
cdr3_nt: TGTGCCAGCAGCCGTTCGGGGGCCTCGCAGTTCTTC

clone_size: NA
d_call: NA
v_call: TRBV20-1
j_call: TRBJ2-7
cdr3_aa: CSARDAGGGGLYEQYF
cdr3_nt: TGCAGTGCTAGAGATGCGGGTGGTGGGGGACTCTACGAGCAGTACTTC

clone_size: few
d_call: TRBD2
v_call: TRBV4-2
j_call: TRBJ2-7
cdr3_aa: CASSQVGTSGSYEQYF
cdr3_nt: TGTGCCAGCAGCCAAGTAGGAACTAGCGGCTCCTACGAGCAGTACTTC

clone_size: many
d_call: TRBD2
v_call: TRBV6-2/TRBV6-3
j_call: TRBJ2-3
cdr3_aa: CASRPRLAGGPSDTQYF
cdr3_nt: TGTGCCAGCAGACCACGACTAGCGGGAGGGCCCTCAGATACGCAGTATTTT

clone_size: few
d_call: NA
v_call: TRBV6-2/TRBV6-3
j_call: TRBJ2-7
cdr3_aa: CASRPDPYEQYF
cdr3_nt: TGTGCCAGCAGACCGGACCCCTACGAGCAGTACTTC

clone_size: NA
d_call: NA
v_call: TRBV12-3/TRBV12-4
j_call: TRBJ1-3
cdr3_aa: CAINGGRNTIYF
cdr3_nt: TGTGCCATAAATGGGGGAAGAAACACCATATATTTT

clone_size: NA
d_call: NA
v_call: TRBV5-4
j_call: TRBJ2-1
cdr3_aa: CASSRGHLNEQFF
cdr3_nt: TGTGCCAGCAGCCGGGGACATCTTAATGAGCAGTTCTTC

clone_size: NA
d_call: TRBD1
v_call: TRBV4-2
j_call: TRBJ2-5
cdr3_aa: CASSHDRAQETQYF
cdr3_nt: TGTGCCAGCAGCCACGACAGGGCTCAAGAGACCCAGTACTTC

clone_size: NA
d_call: NA
v_call: TRBV15
j_call: TRBJ1-4
cdr3_aa: CATSRDRRRSNEKLFF
cdr3_nt: TGTGCCACCAGCAGAGATCGTCGACGGTCTAATGAAAAACTGTTTTTT

clone_size: once
d_call: NA
v_call: TRBV7-2
j_call: TRBJ1-5
cdr3_aa: CASSLVSGVFSFQPQHF
cdr3_nt: TGTGCCAGCAGCTTAGTGTCAGGGGTGTTTTCATTTCAGCCCCAGCATTTT

clone_size: NA
d_call: TRBD1
v_call: TRBV25-1
j_call: TRBJ2-7
cdr3_aa: CASSGSGTGGGEQYF
cdr3_nt: TGTGCCAGCAGTGGATCCGGGACAGGGGGAGGAGAGCAGTACTTC

clone_size: NA
d_call: NA
v_call: TRBV6-1
j_call: TRBJ1-6
cdr3_aa: CASSEKFGEGMNSPLHF
cdr3_nt: TGTGCCAGCAGTGAAAAGTTCGGAGAGGGAATGAATTCACCCCTCCACTTT

clone_size: NA
d_call: TRBD1
v_call: TRBV20-1
j_call: TRBJ2-2
cdr3_aa: CSGGTGNTGELFF
cdr3_nt: TGCAGTGGCGGGACAGGGAACACCGGGGAGCTGTTTTTT

clone_size: NA
d_call: NA
v_call: TRBV11-2
j_call: TRBJ1-2
cdr3_aa: CASGTRMFAFF
cdr3_nt: TGTGCCAGCGGAACGAGAATGTTCGCTTTCTTC

clone_size: few
d_call: TRBD2
v_call: TRBV27
j_call: TRBJ2-1
cdr3_aa: CASSSRLAGDNEQFF
cdr3_nt: TGTGCCAGCAGTTCCCGACTAGCGGGAGACAATGAGCAGTTCTTC

clone_size: NA
d_call: NA
v_call: TRBV20-1
j_call: TRBJ1-1
cdr3_aa: CSARKGAEAFF
cdr3_nt: TGCAGTGCTAGAAAGGGGGCTGAAGCTTTCTTT

clone_size: NA
d_call: TRBD2
v_call: TRBV24-1
j_call: TRBJ2-1
cdr3_aa: CATSDRTSGRAGGDNEQFF
cdr3_nt: TGTGCCACCAGTGATCGGACTAGCGGGAGGGCCGGGGGAGACAATGAGCAGTTCTTC

clone_size: NA
d_call: NA
v_call: TRBV20-1
j_call: TRBJ2-5
cdr3_aa: CSAGRGETQYF
cdr3_nt: TGCAGTGCCGGCCGGGGAGAGACCCAGTACTTC

clone_size: few
d_call: TRBD2
v_call: TRBV5-4
j_call: TRBJ2-5
cdr3_aa: CASSPGRGGAGTQYF
cdr3_nt: TGTGCCAGCAGCCCGGGCCGGGGGGGAGCAGGGACCCAGTACTTC

clone_size: NA
d_call: NA
v_call: TRBV20-1
j_call: TRBJ2-2
cdr3_aa: CSARGGGSAGELFF
cdr3_nt: TGCAGTGCTAGAGGTGGGGGTAGCGCCGGGGAGCTGTTTTTT

clone_size: few
d_call: NA
v_call: TRBV6-2/TRBV6-3
j_call: TRBJ2-1
cdr3_aa: CASSYSNRAGEQFF
cdr3_nt: TGTGCCAGCAGTTACTCAAACAGGGCGGGTGAGCAGTTCTTC

clone_size: NA
d_call: TRBD2
v_call: TRBV12-3/TRBV12-4
j_call: TRBJ2-1
cdr3_aa: CASTQVRGRGEQFF
cdr3_nt: TGTGCCAGCACCCAAGTACGCGGGAGAGGTGAGCAGTTCTTC

clone_size: NA
d_call: NA
v_call: TRBV11-1
j_call: TRBJ2-3
cdr3_aa: CASSLAAQGYGTDTQYF
cdr3_nt: TGTGCCAGCAGCTTAGCGGCGCAGGGGTACGGAACAGATACGCAGTATTTT

clone_size: few
d_call: TRBD1
v_call: TRBV29-1
j_call: TRBJ1-5
cdr3_aa: CSVGQGASNQPQHF
cdr3_nt: TGCAGCGTTGGACAGGGGGCGAGCAATCAGCCCCAGCATTTT

clone_size: few
d_call: NA
v_call: TRBV2
j_call: TRBJ2-1
cdr3_aa: CASKDWGDKFF
cdr3_nt: TGTGCCAGCAAGGATTGGGGGGACAAGTTCTTC

clone_size: NA
d_call: TRBD1
v_call: TRBV15
j_call: TRBJ1-1
cdr3_aa: CATSRVDREEGTEAFF
cdr3_nt: TGTGCCACCAGCAGAGTAGACAGGGAGGAGGGCACTGAAGCTTTCTTT

clone_size: NA
d_call: NA
v_call: TRBV20-1
j_call: TRBJ2-7
cdr3_aa: CSASRVRGFSYEQYF
cdr3_nt: TGCAGTGCTAGTAGGGTTAGGGGGTTTTCCTACGAGCAGTACTTC

clone_size: NA
d_call: NA
v_call: TRBV12-3/TRBV12-4
j_call: TRBJ2-7
cdr3_aa: CASSDTVVSGEQYF
cdr3_nt: TGTGCCAGCAGCGATACAGTGGTCTCGGGCGAGCAGTACTTC

clone_size: few
d_call: NA
v_call: TRBV4-3
j_call: TRBJ2-3
cdr3_aa: CASSQRPTDTQYF
cdr3_nt: TGCGCCAGCAGCCAACGGCCCACAGATACGCAGTATTTT

clone_size: few
d_call: TRBD2
v_call: TRBV7-8
j_call: TRBJ2-6
cdr3_aa: CASSRGLAATLSGANVLTF
cdr3_nt: TGTGCCAGCAGCCGGGGACTAGCGGCCACCCTCTCTGGGGCCAACGTCCTGACTTTC

clone_size: NA
d_call: TRBD2
v_call: TRBV7-3
j_call: TRBJ2-3
cdr3_aa: CASSLGGTTDTQYF
cdr3_nt: TGTGCCAGCAGCTTGGGAGGGACGACAGATACGCAGTATTTT

clone_size: NA
d_call: NA
v_call: TRBV10-2
j_call: TRBJ1-1
cdr3_aa: CASTVGGQGNTEAFF
cdr3_nt: TGCGCCAGTACCGTCGGGGGGCAGGGGAACACTGAAGCTTTCTTT

clone_size: many
d_call: TRBD1
v_call: TRBV24-1
j_call: TRBJ2-7
cdr3_aa: CATSEWTGGEQYF
cdr3_nt: TGTGCCACCAGTGAGTGGACAGGGGGCGAGCAGTACTTC

clone_size: NA
d_call: NA
v_call: TRBV20-1
j_call: TRBJ2-2
cdr3_aa: CSAIHTNTGELFF
cdr3_nt: TGCAGTGCTATCCATACGAACACCGGGGAGCTGTTTTTT

clone_size: NA
d_call: TRBD2
v_call: TRBV4-2
j_call: TRBJ2-1
cdr3_aa: CASTPAGGFGDEQFF
cdr3_nt: TGTGCCAGCACCCCAGCGGGAGGGTTCGGGGATGAGCAGTTCTTC

clone_size: few
d_call: NA
v_call: TRBV12-3/TRBV12-4
j_call: TRBJ2-7
cdr3_aa: CASSFRATGEQYF
cdr3_nt: TGTGCCAGCAGTTTCCGGGCCACGGGTGAGCAGTACTTC

clone_size: NA
d_call: NA
v_call: TRBV20-1
j_call: TRBJ2-6
cdr3_aa: CSAERETGANVLTF
cdr3_nt: TGCAGTGCGGAAAGGGAGACTGGGGCCAACGTCCTGACTTTC

clone_size: NA
d_call: NA
v_call: TRBV5-6
j_call: TRBJ2-3
cdr3_aa: CASSLGAGGNTQYF
cdr3_nt: TGTGCCAGCAGCTTGGGGGCCGGAGGGAATACGCAGTATTTT

clone_size: many
d_call: NA
v_call: TRBV3-1
j_call: TRBJ2-3
cdr3_aa: CASSQGDTQYF
cdr3_nt: TGTGCCAGCAGCCAAGGAGATACGCAGTATTTT

clone_size: few
d_call: NA
v_call: TRBV29-1
j_call: TRBJ2-7
cdr3_aa: CSVRMGLGDEQYF
cdr3_nt: TGCAGCGTCCGAATGGGGCTAGGGGACGAGCAGTACTTC

clone_size: NA
d_call: TRBD2
v_call: TRBV5-1
j_call: TRBJ2-3
cdr3_aa: CASSFSAGGLLTDTQYF
cdr3_nt: TGCGCCAGCAGCTTTTCGGCGGGGGGCTTACTCACAGATACGCAGTATTTT

clone_size: many
d_call: NA
v_call: TRBV11-2
j_call: TRBJ1-2
cdr3_aa: CASSLGSSGIYGYTF
cdr3_nt: TGTGCCAGCAGCTTAGGATCATCAGGGATCTATGGCTACACCTTC

clone_size: many
d_call: NA
v_call: TRBV5-1
j_call: TRBJ2-1
cdr3_aa: CASSPTGLYNEQFF
cdr3_nt: TGCGCCAGCAGCCCGACGGGACTGTACAATGAGCAGTTCTTC

clone_size: NA
d_call: NA
v_call: TRBV4-1
j_call: TRBJ1-1
cdr3_aa: CASSQRSDGNTEAFF
cdr3_nt: TGCGCCAGCAGCCAAAGGTCGGACGGTAACACTGAAGCTTTCTTT

clone_size: NA
d_call: TRBD2
v_call: TRBV18
j_call: TRBJ2-7
cdr3_aa: CASAGEGGAYEQYF
cdr3_nt: TGTGCCAGCGCGGGGGAGGGAGGAGCCTACGAGCAGTACTTC

clone_size: NA
d_call: NA
v_call: TRBV5-1
j_call: TRBJ1-2
cdr3_aa: CASSLSVSDNYGYTF
cdr3_nt: TGCGCCAGCAGCTTGTCGGTCAGTGATAACTATGGCTACACCTTC

clone_size: few
d_call: NA
v_call: TRBV28
j_call: TRBJ2-7
cdr3_aa: CASSPSPGTPTEQYF
cdr3_nt: TGTGCCAGCAGTCCGTCGCCCGGGACCCCGACCGAGCAGTACTTC

clone_size: few
d_call: NA
v_call: TRBV20-1
j_call: TRBJ2-3
cdr3_aa: CSPPGSDTQYF
cdr3_nt: TGCAGTCCGCCGGGATCAGATACGCAGTATTTT

clone_size: NA
d_call: TRBD1
v_call: TRBV18
j_call: TRBJ2-7
cdr3_aa: CASSPPVGGGEQYF
cdr3_nt: TGTGCCAGCTCACCACCGGTAGGGGGCGGCGAGCAGTACTTC

clone_size: few
d_call: TRBD1
v_call: TRBV24-1
j_call: TRBJ2-3
cdr3_aa: CATRGTGPTDTQYF
cdr3_nt: TGTGCCACCAGAGGGACAGGCCCCACAGATACGCAGTATTTT

clone_size: NA
d_call: NA
v_call: TRBV20-1
j_call: TRBJ2-3
cdr3_aa: CSARDLRERGQRDTQYF
cdr3_nt: TGCAGTGCTAGAGATTTACGGGAGAGGGGGCAGAGAGATACGCAGTATTTT

clone_size: few
d_call: TRBD1
v_call: TRBV3-1
j_call: TRBJ1-1
cdr3_aa: CASNWDRGDTEAFF
cdr3_nt: TGTGCCAGCAATTGGGACAGGGGGGACACTGAAGCTTTCTTT

clone_size: few
d_call: TRBD2
v_call: TRBV29-1
j_call: TRBJ2-7
cdr3_aa: CSVGGAYEQYF
cdr3_nt: TGCAGCGTCGGGGGGGCCTACGAGCAGTACTTC